Listed here are 3 T cell receptor beta chains from one sample, sequenced in a study of cytomegalovirus exposure and HLA in healthy donors. PCR used 60 Vbeta primers and 13 Jbeta primers. The repertoire was sequenced with immunoSEQ multiplex PCR; TCRdb's copy has only in-frame clones and lacks some. The sample shows roughly 120,000 clones, about 76% of them seen only once. Sequenced input: PBMCs. All receptors derive from a woman in her 30s in good health and CMV-seronegative.

The chain employs TRBV10-3 and TRBJ2-7, with D tentatively TRBD1 (6 bases). V lost 5 bases and J lost 0, with 14 bases in between. The CDR3 runs 15 residues. Germline CDR1 is ENHRY and CDR2 is SYGVKD. CDR3 amino acids: CAISSGTPSSYEQYF. For the CDR3, the DNA is TGTGCCATCAGTAGTGGGACACCTAGCTCCTACGAGCAGTACTTC.

The V call is TRBV7-8, the J call TRBJ2-1, with D possibly being TRBD2 (5 bases). The germline V and J ends were trimmed by 1 base and 12 bases, with 13 bases remaining between them. Germline CDR1 is SGHVS and CDR2 is FQNEAQ. The CDR3 is 13 amino acids. CDR3 sequence reads: CASSLGYARGQFF. The CDR3 nucleotides read TGTGCCAGCAGCTTAGGGTACGCTCGGGGGCAGTTCTTC.

The J gene is TRBJ1-2, the V gene TRBV5-1; D not certain. CDR3 length equals 15 residues. Germline assignment: CDR1 SGHRS and CDR2 YFSETQ. Between the trimmed V and J ends, which lost 5 bases and 2 bases, there was a span of 16 bases. The CDR3 here is CASSREPDLNYGYTF. The CDR3 bases are TGCGCCAGCAGTAGGGAGCCTGATTTAAACTATGGCTACACCTTC.